Below, 5 T cell receptor beta chains from the same sample are listed, as sequenced in a study of blood T cell repertoires in COVID-19. Only in-frame clones appear in the TCRdb table, and some are missing; sequencing was by immunoSEQ multiplex PCR. The data show around 190,000 clones, with about four fifths seen just once and around 6.9% held by the top ten. The sample consisted of peripheral blood. Every receptor here comes from a man in his fifties or sixties with acute or convalescent COVID-19.

The sample holds one count of this clone. This chain uses TRBV5-1 with TRBJ2-1; TRBD2 matches 11 bases. Trimming cost V 4 bases and J 11 bases; bases outside gene matches: 14. CDR3 length equals 16 residues. Germline CDR1 reads SGHRS; CDR2 reads YFSETQ. As DNA, the CDR3 is TGCGCCAGCAGCATCGAACCCGGGACTAGCGGACTTAAGCAGTTCTTC. Encoded protein: CASSIEPGTSGLKQFF.

CDR3 protein: CASSLGGQAAEAFF. The CDR3 nucleotides read TGTGCCAGCAGCTTAGGTGGACAAGCCGCTGAAGCTTTCTTT. This chain connects TRBV7-9 to TRBJ1-1; possibly TRBD1 for D (5 bases). The CDR3 sequence is 14 residues long. Trimming took 1 base from V and 6 from J, leaving 12 bases between them. Germline loops: CDR1 SEHNR, CDR2 FQNEAQ (reference sequence).

This clone showed up just once. The rearrangement links TRBV19 to TRBJ1-2; D gene ambiguous. CDR3 size: 15 residues. CDR1 is LNHDA and CDR2 is SQIVND in the germline V gene (reference sequence). With 6 bases removed from V and 0 bases from J, the gap between germline ends came to 14 bases. The CDR3: CASSPLGGPNYGYTF. The CDR3, as DNA: TGTGCCAGTAGCCCCCTGGGCGGGCCTAACTATGGCTACACCTTC.

This sequence joins TRBV5-1 and TRBJ2-3; D remains unclear. The CDR3 spans 15 residues. Germline V gene data show CDR1 as SGHRS and CDR2 as YFSETQ. V was clipped by 0 bases and J by 1 base, with 9 bases between them. In nucleotides, the CDR3 is TGCGCCAGCAGCTTGGAGATAGTCCGCACAGATACGCAGTATTTT. Translation gives CASSLEIVRTDTQYF.

This chain connects TRBV4-2 to TRBJ2-2; tentative D call: TRBD1 (5 bases). Germline assignment: CDR1 LGHNA and CDR2 YNFKEQ. The CDR3 is 17 residues long. V shed 0 bases and J shed 0 bases, with 11 bases lying between them. Written as DNA, the CDR3 is TGTGCCAGCAGCCAAGATTCCGCAGGGCCGAACACCGGGGAGCTGTTTTTT. This sequence encodes CASSQDSAGPNTGELFF.